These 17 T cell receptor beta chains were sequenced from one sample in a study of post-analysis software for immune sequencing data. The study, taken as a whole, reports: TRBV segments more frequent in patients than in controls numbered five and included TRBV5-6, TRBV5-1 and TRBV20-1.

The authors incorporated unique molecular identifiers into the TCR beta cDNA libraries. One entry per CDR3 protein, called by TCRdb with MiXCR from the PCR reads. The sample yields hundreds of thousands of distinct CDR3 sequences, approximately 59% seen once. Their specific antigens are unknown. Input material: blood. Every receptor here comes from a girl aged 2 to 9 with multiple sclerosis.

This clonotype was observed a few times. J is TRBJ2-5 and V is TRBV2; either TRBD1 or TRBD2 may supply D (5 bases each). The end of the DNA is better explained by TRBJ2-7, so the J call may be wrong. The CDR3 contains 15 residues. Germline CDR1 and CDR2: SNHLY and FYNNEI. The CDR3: CASSDWDLREYEQYF. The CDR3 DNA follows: TGTGCCAGCAGTGATTGGGACCTGCGTGAGTACGAGCAGTACTTC.

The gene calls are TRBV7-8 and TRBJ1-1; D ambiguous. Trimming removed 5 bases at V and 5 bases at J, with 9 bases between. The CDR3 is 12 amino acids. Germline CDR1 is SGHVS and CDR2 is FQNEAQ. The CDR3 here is CASSPQSTEAFF. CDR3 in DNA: TGTGCCAGCAGCCCACAAAGTACTGAAGCTTTCTTT.

CDR3 sequence reads: CASSPRTSGTLTDTQYF. The CDR3, as DNA: TGTGCCAGCTCACCAAGGACTAGCGGGACCCTCACAGATACGCAGTATTTT. The chain is built from TRBV18 and TRBJ2-3, with TRBD2 identical over 12 bases. The V and J ends lost 2 bases and 2 bases, in that order; junction bases with no gene match: 5. In germline, CDR1 is KGHSH, CDR2 LQKENI. The CDR3 sequence is 17 residues long.

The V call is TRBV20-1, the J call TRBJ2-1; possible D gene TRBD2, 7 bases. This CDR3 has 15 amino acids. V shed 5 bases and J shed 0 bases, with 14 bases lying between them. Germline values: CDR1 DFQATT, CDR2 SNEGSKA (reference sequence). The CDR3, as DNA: TGCAGTGCTCCTGGGGGCGGGAGCTCCTACAATGAGCAGTTCTTC. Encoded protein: CSAPGGGSSYNEQFF.

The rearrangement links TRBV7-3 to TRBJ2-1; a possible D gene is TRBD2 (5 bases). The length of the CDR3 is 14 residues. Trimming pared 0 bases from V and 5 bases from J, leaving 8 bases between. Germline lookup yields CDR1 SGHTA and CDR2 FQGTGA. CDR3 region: CASSLTFGNNEQFF. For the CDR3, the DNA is TGTGCCAGCAGCTTAACCTTCGGGAACAATGAGCAGTTCTTC.

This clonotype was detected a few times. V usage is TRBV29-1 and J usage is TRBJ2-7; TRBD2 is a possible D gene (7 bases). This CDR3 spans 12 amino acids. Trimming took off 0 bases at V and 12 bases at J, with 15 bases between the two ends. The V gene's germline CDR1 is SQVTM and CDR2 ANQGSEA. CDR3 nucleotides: TGCAGCGTTGAAGATGCGGGGGCTGGGAGGTACTTC. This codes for CSVEDAGAGRYF.

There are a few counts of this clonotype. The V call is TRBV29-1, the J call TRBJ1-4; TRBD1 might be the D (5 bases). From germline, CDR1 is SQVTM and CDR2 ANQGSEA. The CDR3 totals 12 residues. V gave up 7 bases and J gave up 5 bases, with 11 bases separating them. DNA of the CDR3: TGCAGCGGTGGACACTCGAATGAAAAACTGTTTTTT. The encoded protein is CSGGHSNEKLFF.

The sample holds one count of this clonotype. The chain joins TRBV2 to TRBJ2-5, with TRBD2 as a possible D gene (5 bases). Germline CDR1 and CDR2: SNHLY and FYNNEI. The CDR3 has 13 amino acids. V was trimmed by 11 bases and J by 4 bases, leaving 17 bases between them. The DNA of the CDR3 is TGTGCCGGTAAAGAGAGAGAGGGAGAGACCCAGTACTTC. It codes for CAGKEREGETQYF.

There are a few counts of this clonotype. CDR3 nucleotides: TGTGCCAGCAGTTATCGAGGGGTTGACGAGCAGTACTTC. Translated, it gives CASSYRGVDEQYF. This chain joins TRBV6-6 and TRBJ2-5; possibly TRBD1 or TRBD2 for D (5 bases each). The J call may be in error: the DNA end matches TRBJ2-7 better. Germline values: CDR1 MNHNY, CDR2 SVGAGI (reference sequence). This CDR3 is built from 13 residues.

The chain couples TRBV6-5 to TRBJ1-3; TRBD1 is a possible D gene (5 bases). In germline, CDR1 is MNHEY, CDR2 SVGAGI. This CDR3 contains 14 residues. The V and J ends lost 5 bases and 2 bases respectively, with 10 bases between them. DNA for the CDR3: TGTGCCAGCAGTCCGACAGCGACTGGAAACACCATATATTTT. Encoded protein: CASSPTATGNTIYF.

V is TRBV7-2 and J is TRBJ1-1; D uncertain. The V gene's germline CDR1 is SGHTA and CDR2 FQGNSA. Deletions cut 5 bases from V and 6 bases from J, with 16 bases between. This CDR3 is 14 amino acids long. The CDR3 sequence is CASSLDGRFAEAFF. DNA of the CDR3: TGTGCCAGCAGCCTGGACGGACGGTTTGCTGAAGCTTTCTTT.

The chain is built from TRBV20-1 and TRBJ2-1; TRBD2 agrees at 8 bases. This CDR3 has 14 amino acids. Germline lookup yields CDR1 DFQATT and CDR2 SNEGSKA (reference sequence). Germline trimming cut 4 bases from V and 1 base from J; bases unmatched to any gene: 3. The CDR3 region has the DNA TGCAGTGCTAACAGCGGGAGTTCCTACAATGAGCAGTTCTTC. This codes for CSANSGSSYNEQFF.

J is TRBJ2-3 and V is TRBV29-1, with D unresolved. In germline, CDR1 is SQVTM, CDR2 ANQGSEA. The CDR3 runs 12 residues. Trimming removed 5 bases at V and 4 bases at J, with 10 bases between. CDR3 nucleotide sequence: TGCAGCGTTTATAGGGATCCAGATACGCAGTATTTT. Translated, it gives CSVYRDPDTQYF.

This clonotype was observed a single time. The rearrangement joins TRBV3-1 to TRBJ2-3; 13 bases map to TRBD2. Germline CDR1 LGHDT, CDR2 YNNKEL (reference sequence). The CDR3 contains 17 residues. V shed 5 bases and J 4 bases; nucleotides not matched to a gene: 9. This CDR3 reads CASSDWTSGSEADTQYF. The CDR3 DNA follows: TGTGCCAGCAGCGACTGGACTAGCGGGAGCGAGGCAGATACGCAGTATTTT.

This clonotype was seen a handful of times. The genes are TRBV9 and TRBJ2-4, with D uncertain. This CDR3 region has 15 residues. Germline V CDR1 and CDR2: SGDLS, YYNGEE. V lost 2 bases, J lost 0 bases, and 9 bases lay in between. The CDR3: CASSVGVGAKNIQYF. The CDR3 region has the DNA TGTGCCAGCAGCGTTGGGGTGGGAGCCAAAAACATTCAGTACTTC.

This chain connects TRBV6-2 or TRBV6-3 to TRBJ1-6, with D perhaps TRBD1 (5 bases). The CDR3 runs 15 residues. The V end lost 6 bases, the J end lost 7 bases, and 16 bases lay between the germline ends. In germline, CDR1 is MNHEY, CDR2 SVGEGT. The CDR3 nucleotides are TGTGCCAGCAGCCGAGACGGGGACGCCAATTCACCCCTCCACTTT. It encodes CASSRDGDANSPLHF.

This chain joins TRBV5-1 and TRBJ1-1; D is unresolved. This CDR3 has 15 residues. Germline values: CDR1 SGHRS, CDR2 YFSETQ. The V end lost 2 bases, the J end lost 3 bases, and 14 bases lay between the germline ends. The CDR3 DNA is TGCGCCAGCAGCTTAGCAAGGGTTGGCGACACTGAAGCTTTCTTT. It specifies CASSLARVGDTEAFF.